This T cell receptor (beta chain) comes out of a study of T cell changes during pregnancy in multiple sclerosis. This table comes from immunoSEQ multiplex PCR, and its TCRdb copy is limited to in-frame clones, with some not included. The sample has over 50,000 clones, 85% to 95% seen once. The V gene end was trimmed by 2 bases and the J gene end by 4 bases; junction bases not matched to a gene: 6. The CDR3 runs to 17 residues. CDR1 SGHDT and CDR2 YYEEEE come from the germline V gene. J is TRBJ2-1 and V is TRBV5-6; 13 nucleotides agree with TRBD2. The sequences come from CD4+ T cells from peripheral blood mononuclear cells, collected in the third trimester of pregnancy. The sequence was obtained from a female donor with multiple sclerosis, enrolled in a pregnancy study. CDR3 sequence: CASSLPGLAGQYNEQFF. CDR3 nucleotides: TGTGCCAGCAGCTTACCGGGACTAGCGGGACAGTACAATGAGCAGTTCTTC.